What follows is one T cell receptor (beta chain) and its context. The antigen remains undetermined. This sample is drawn from a study of T cell responses to AZD1222 COVID-19 vaccine. Study findings and constraints: Regions 160-218 and 743-854 dominated among vaccine-associated CD4 TCRs spanning spike. With two AZD1222 doses given, Spike-specific TCR breadth and depth both rose. Donors in the cohort were predominantly white British and more often female, and clonal diversity was possibly underestimated. Unmutated regions of variants are reportedly targeted by nearly half of spike-specific TCRs.

Sequencing used immunoSEQ multiplex PCR; TCRdb keeps in-frame clones, though not all of them. Of some 110,000 clones in the sample, 88% were seen once. V was trimmed by 4 bases and J by 1 base, leaving 16 bases between them. The length of the CDR3 is 16 residues. In germline, CDR1 is LGHDT, CDR2 YNNKEL (reference sequence). This clonotype was obtained from an adult in good health. The chain joins TRBV3-1 (or the pseudogene TRBV3-2) to TRBJ1-2; D not resolved. This material consisted of peripheral blood, taken on day 0 of AZD1222 vaccination. CDR3 bases: TGTGCCAGCAGCCCTTATGGACTGATTGTTAACTATGGCTACACCTTC. This codes for CASSPYGLIVNYGYTF.